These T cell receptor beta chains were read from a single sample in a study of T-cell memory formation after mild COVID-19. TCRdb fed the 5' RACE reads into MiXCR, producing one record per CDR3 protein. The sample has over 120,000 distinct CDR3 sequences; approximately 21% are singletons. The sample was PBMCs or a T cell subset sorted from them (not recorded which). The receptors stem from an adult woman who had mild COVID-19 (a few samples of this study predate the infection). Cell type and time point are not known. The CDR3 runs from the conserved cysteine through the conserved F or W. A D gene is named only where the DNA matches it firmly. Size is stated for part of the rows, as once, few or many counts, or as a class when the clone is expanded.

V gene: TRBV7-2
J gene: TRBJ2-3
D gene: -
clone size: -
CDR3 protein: CASSYLPGITDTQYF
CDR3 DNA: TGTGCCAGCAGCTATCTCCCCGGGATCACAGATACGCAGTATTTT

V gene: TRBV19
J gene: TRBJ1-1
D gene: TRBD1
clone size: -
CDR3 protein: CASTTGVESTEAFF
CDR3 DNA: TGTGCCAGTACTACAGGGGTTGAGAGCACTGAAGCTTTCTTT

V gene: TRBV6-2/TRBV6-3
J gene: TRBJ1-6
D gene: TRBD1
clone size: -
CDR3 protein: CASSYGQGANSPLHF
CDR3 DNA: TGTGCCAGCAGTTACGGACAGGGGGCGAATTCACCCCTCCACTTT

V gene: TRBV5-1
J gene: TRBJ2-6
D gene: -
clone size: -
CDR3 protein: CASSLGAGASGANVLTF
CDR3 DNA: TGCGCCAGCAGCTTGGGTGCGGGGGCCTCTGGGGCCAACGTCCTGACTTTC

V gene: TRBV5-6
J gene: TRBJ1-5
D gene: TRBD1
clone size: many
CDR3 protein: CASSLSGQVVQPQHF
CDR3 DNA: TGTGCCAGCAGCCTCTCTGGACAGGTAGTACAGCCCCAGCATTTT

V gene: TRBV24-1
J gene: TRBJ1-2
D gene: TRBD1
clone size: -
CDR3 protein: CATSARGPGGYTF
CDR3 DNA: TGTGCCACCAGTGCGAGGGGGCCGGGAGGCTACACCTTC

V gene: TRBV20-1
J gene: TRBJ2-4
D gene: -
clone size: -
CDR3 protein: CSGSDSLAKNIQYF
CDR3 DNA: TGCAGTGGCTCGGACTCCCTAGCCAAAAACATTCAGTACTTC

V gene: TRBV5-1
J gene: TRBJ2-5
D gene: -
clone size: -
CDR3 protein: CASSYLLTGTQETQYF
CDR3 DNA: TGCGCCAGCAGCTACCTACTGACAGGGACTCAAGAGACCCAGTACTTC

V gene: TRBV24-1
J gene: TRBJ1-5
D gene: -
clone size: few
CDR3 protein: CATSVGYNQPQHF
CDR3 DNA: TGTGCCACCAGTGTAGGGTACAATCAGCCCCAGCATTTT

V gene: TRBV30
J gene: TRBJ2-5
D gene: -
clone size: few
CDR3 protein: CAWRWDPPLKTQYF
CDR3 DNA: TGTGCCTGGAGGTGGGACCCACCGTTGAAGACCCAGTACTTC

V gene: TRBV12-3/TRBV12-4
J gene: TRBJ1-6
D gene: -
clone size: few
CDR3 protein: CASSLGAPTSSYNSPLHF
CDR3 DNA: TGTGCCAGCAGTTTGGGGGCCCCCACCAGCTCCTATAATTCACCCCTCCACTTT

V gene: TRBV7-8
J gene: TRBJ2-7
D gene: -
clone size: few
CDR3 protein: CASSSPPGGTTYYEQYF
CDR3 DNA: TGTGCCAGCAGCTCCCCACCCGGGGGTACAACCTACTACGAGCAGTACTTC

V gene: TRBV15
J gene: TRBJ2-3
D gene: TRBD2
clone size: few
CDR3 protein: CATSRLAGGLTDTQYF
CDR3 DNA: TGTGCCACCAGCAGATTAGCGGGAGGGCTGACAGATACGCAGTATTTT

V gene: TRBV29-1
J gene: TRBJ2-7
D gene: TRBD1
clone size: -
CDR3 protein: CSVRGQGGSYEQYF
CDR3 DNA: TGCAGCGTCCGAGGACAGGGGGGGTCCTACGAGCAGTACTTC

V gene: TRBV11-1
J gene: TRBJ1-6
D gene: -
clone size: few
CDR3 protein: CASSSARSYNSPLHF
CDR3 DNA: TGTGCCAGCAGTTCCGCACGGTCCTATAATTCACCCCTCCACTTT

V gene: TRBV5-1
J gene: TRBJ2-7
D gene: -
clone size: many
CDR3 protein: CASSLRVSYEQYF
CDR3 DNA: TGTGCCAGCAGCTTACGGGTTTCCTACGAGCAGTACTTC

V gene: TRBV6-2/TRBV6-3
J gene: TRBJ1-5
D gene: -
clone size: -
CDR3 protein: CASSPPRGSDQPQHF
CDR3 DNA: TGTGCCAGCAGTCCCCCCAGGGGAAGCGATCAGCCCCAGCATTTT

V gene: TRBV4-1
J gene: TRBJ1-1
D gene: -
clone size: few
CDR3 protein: CASSQVGLNTEAFF
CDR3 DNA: TGCGCCAGCAGCCAAGTCGGTCTGAACACTGAAGCTTTCTTT

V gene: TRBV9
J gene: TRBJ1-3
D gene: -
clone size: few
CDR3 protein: CASSGRGPPRNTIYF
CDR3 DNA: TGTGCCAGCAGCGGCCGAGGACCGCCGAGGAACACCATATATTTT

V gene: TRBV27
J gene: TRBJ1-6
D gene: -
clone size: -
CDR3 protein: CASSFGQGSNSPLHF
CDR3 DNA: TGTGCCAGCAGTTTCGGGCAGGGGTCGAATTCACCCCTCCACTTT

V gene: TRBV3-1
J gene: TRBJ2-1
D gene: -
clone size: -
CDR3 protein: CATPGRVTYNEQFF
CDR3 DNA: TGTGCCACCCCGGGCAGGGTAACCTACAATGAGCAGTTCTTC

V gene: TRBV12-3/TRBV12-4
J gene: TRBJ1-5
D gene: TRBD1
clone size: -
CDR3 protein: CASSFSGGLQPQHF
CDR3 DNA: TGTGCCAGCAGTTTCTCAGGGGGCCTTCAGCCCCAGCATTTT

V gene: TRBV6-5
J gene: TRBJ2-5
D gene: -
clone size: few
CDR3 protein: CASSDYREETQYF
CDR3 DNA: TGTGCCAGCAGTGACTACAGGGAAGAGACCCAGTACTTC

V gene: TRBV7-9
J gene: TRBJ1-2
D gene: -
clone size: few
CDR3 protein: CASSESPGSGYTF
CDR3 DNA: TGTGCCAGCAGCGAATCTCCAGGGAGCGGCTACACCTTC

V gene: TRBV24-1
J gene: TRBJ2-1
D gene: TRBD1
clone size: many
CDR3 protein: CATSRPGQGPDEQFF
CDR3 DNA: TGTGCCACCTCCCGACCGGGACAGGGTCCCGATGAGCAGTTCTTC